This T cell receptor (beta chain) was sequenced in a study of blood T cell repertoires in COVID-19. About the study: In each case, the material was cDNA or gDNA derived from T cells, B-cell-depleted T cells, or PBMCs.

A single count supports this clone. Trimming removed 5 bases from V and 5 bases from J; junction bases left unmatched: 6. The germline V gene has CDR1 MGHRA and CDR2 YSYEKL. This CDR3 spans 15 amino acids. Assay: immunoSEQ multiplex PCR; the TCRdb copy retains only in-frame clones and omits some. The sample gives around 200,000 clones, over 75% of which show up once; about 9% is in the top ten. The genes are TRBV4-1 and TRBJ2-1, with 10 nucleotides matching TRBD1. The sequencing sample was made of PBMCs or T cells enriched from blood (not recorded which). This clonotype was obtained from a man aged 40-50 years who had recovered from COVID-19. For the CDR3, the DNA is TGCGCCAGCAGCTCCGGGACAGGGGCCCACAATGAGCAGTTCTTC. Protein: CASSSGTGAHNEQFF.